These T cell receptor beta chains were read from a single sample in a study of T cells after yellow fever vaccination. TCRdb reprocessed the 5' RACE reads via MiXCR and lists one record per CDR3 protein. The top ten hold 20% to 25% of the sample, which has some 350,000 distinct CDR3 sequences, 3% to 4.5% seen once. This specimen consisted of PBMCs, obtained 5 days after the yellow fever booster vaccination. The receptors stem from a man aged 18 to 29 who received the YFV17D yellow fever vaccine. Each CDR3 is given with its conserved first and last residue. Fields, in order: V gene, CDR3 length, CDR3 protein.

>TRBV5-4|16
CASSRGGTSGAETQYF
>TRBV5-1|15
CASGSTLLGTDTQYF
>TRBV5-1|14
CASSRGQGQETQYF
>TRBV4-1|15
CASSHSGTGSGKLFF
>TRBV7-9|13
CAGRMGSTGELFF
>TRBV7-2|14
CASSPQGGSEKLFF
>TRBV7-8|14
CASSRTRQNTEAFF
>TRBV7-2|15
CASSLVSTANTEAFF
>TRBV7-2|12
CASSPRDQPQHF
>TRBV29-1|15
CSVDRPGGLTDTQYF